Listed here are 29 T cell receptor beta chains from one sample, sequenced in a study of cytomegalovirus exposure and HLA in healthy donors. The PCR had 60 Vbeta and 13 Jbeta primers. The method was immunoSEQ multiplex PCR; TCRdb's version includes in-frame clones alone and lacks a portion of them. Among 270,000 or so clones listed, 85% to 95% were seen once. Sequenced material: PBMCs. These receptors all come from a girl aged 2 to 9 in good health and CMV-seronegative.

CDR3 sequence (DNA): TGTGCCAGCAGCGATTCGCGACAGGGAGCATATGGCTACACCTTC. Translating gives CASSDSRQGAYGYTF. V is TRBV9 and J is TRBJ1-2, with 7 bases identical to TRBD1. The CDR3 spans 15 residues. Germline assignment: CDR1 SGDLS and CDR2 YYNGEE. Trimming took 3 bases from V and 5 from J; bases not matched to a gene: 10.

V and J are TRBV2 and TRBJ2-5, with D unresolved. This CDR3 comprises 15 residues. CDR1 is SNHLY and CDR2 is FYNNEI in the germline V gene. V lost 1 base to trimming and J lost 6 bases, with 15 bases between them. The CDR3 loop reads CASSEELPGRKTQYF. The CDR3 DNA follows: TGTGCCAGCAGTGAAGAGTTACCAGGTCGGAAGACCCAGTACTTC.

The CDR3 here is CASSLGQASSYEQYF. DNA of the CDR3: TGCGCCAGCAGCTTGGGACAGGCAAGCTCCTACGAGCAGTACTTC. The V gene is TRBV5-1, the J gene TRBJ2-7; TRBD1 might be the D (6 bases). CDR3 length: 15 residues. With 0 bases removed from V and 0 bases from J, the gap between germline ends came to 10 bases. CDR1 and CDR2 from the germline V gene are SGHRS and YFSETQ.

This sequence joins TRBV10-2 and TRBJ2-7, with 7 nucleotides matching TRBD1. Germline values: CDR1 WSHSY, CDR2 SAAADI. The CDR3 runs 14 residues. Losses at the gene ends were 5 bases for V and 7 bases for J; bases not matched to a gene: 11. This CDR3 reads CASSLSGTEGEQYF. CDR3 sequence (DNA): TGCGCCAGCAGTTTATCCGGGACAGAGGGAGAGCAGTACTTC.

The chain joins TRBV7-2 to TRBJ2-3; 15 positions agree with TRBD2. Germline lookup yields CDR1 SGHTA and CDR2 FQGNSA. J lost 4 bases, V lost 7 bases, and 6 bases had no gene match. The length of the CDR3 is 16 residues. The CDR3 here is CASIRTSGRAADTQYF. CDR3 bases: TGTGCCAGCATCAGGACTAGCGGGAGGGCCGCAGATACGCAGTATTTT.

CDR3 amino acids: CSVGTLGTGGYEQYF. CDR3 bases: TGCAGCGTTGGGACCCTCGGGACAGGGGGCTACGAGCAGTACTTC. The chain combines TRBV29-1 with TRBJ2-7; TRBD1 matches at 11 bases. V was clipped by 4 bases and J by 3 bases; unmatched bases: 8. CDR3 size: 15 residues. CDR1 and CDR2 (germline): SQVTM, ANQGSEA.

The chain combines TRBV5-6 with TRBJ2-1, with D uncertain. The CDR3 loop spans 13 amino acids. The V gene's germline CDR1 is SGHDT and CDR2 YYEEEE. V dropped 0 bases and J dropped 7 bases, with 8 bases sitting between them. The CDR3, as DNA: TGTGCCAGCAGCTTGGTCGCGTGGAATGAGCAGTTCTTC. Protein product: CASSLVAWNEQFF. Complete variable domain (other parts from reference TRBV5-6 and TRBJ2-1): DAGVTQSPTHLIKTRGQQVTLRCSPKSGHDTVSWYQQALGQGPQFIFQYYEEEERQRGNFPDRFSGHQFPNYSSELNVNALLLGDSALYLCASSLVAWNEQFFGPGTRLTVL.

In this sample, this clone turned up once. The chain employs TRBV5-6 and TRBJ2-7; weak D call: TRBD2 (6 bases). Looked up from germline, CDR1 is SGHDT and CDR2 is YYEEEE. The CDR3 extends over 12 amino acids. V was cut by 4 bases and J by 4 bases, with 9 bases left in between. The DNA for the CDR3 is TGTGCCAGCAGCATCGGGAGTTACGAGCAGTACTTC. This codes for CASSIGSYEQYF.

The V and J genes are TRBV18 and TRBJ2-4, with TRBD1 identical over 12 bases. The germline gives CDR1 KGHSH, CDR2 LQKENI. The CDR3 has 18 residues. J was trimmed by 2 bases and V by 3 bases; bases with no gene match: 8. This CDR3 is CASSPRDRGRETKNIQYF. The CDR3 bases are TGTGCCAGCTCACCTCGGGACAGGGGGCGCGAAACCAAAAACATTCAGTACTTC.

CDR3 amino acids: CASSLSRVAEAFF. CDR3 in DNA: TGTGCCAGCAGTTTATCTCGGGTAGCTGAAGCTTTCTTT. The rearrangement uses TRBV27 and TRBJ1-1; D is unresolved. The CDR3 covers 13 residues. Germline lookup yields CDR1 MNHEY and CDR2 SMNVEV (reference sequence). V lost 0 bases and J lost 6, with 8 bases in between.

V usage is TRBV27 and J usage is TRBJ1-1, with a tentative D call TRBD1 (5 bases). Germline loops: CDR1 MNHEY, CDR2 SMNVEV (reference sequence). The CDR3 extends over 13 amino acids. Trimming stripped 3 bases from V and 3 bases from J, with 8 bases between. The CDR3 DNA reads TGTGCCAGCAGTTTTTTAGGGGACACTGAAGCTTTCTTT. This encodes CASSFLGDTEAFF.

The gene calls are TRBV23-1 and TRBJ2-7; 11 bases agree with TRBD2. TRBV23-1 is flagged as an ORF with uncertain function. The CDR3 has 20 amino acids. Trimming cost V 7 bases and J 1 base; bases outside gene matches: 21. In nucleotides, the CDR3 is TGCGCCAGCACCCCACAACCCAATGTAGCGGGAGGGTGTCCGTCCTACGAGCAGTACTTC. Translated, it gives CASTPQPNVAGGCPSYEQYF.

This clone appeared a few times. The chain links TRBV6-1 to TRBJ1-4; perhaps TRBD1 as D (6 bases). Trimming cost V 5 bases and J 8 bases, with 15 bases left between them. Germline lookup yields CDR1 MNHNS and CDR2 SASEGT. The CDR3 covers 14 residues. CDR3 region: CASSSYRVSEKLFF. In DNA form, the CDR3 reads TGTGCCAGCAGTTCCTACAGGGTTTCAGAAAAACTGTTTTTT.

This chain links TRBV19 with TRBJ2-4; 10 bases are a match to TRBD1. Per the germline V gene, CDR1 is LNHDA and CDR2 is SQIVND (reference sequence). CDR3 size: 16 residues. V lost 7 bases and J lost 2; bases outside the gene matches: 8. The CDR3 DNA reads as TGTGCCAGTAACGAGGGACAGGGGCCCCCCAAAAACATTCAGTACTTC. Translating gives CASNEGQGPPKNIQYF.

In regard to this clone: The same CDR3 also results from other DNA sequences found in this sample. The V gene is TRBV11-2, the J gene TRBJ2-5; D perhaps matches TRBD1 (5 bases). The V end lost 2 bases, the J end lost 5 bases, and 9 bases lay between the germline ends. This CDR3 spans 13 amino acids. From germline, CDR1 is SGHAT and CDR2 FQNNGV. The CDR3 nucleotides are TGTGCCAGCAGCTTACCAGGGTCCGAGACCCAGTACTTC. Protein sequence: CASSLPGSETQYF.

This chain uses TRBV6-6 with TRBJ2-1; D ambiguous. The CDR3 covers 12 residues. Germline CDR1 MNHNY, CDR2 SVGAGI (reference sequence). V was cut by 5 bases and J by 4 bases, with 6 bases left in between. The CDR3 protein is CASSPGYNEQFF. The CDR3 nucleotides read TGTGCCAGCAGTCCCGGGTACAATGAGCAGTTCTTC.

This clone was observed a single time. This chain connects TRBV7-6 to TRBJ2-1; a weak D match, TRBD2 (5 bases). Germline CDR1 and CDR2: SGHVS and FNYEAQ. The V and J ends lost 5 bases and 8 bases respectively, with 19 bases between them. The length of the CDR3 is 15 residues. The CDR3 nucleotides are TGTGCCAGCAGCCATCCACCCAGAACTAGTTATGAGCAGTTCTTC. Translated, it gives CASSHPPRTSYEQFF.

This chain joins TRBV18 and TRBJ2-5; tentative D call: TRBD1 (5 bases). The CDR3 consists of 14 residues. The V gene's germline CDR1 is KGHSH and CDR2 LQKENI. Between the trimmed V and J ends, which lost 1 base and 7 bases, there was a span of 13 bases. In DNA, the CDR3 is TGTGCCAGCTCACCACAGGGGTGGTCAGGGACCCAGTACTTC. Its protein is CASSPQGWSGTQYF.

The CDR3 nucleotides read TGTGCCAGCAGCCGACAGGGCCACGGGGAGCTGTTTTTT. It encodes CASSRQGHGELFF. The V call is TRBV7-9, the J call TRBJ2-2; 7 bases are shared with TRBD1. The V segment lost 5 bases and the J segment 7 bases; nucleotides outside the gene matches: 4. The CDR3 is made up of 13 amino acids. Germline V gene lookup returns CDR1 SEHNR and CDR2 FQNEAQ (reference sequence).

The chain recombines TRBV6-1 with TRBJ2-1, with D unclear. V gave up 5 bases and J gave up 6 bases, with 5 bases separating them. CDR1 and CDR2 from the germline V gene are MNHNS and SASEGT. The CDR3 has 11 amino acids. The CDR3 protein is CASSSRNEQFF. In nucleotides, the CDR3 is TGTGCCAGCAGTAGCCGCAATGAGCAGTTCTTC.

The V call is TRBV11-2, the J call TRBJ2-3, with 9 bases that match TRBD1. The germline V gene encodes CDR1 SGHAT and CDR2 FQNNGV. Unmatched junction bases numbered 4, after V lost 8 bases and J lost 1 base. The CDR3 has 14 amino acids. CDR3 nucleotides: TGTGCCAGCTGTAGGGACAGGGGCACAGATACGCAGTATTTT. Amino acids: CASCRDRGTDTQYF.

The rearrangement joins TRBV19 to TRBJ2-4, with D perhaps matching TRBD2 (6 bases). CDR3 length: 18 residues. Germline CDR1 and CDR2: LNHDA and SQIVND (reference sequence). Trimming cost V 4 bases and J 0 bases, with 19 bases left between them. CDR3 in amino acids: CASSTGTPGSIAKNIQYF. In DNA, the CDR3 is TGTGCCAGTAGTACCGGGACTCCCGGATCCATAGCCAAAAACATTCAGTACTTC.

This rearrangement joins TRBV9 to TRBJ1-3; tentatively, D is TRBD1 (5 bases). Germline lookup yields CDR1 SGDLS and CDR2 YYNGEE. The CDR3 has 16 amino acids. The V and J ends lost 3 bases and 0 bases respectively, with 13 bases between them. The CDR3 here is CASSAPSGSSGNTIYF. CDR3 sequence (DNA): TGTGCCAGCAGCGCTCCTTCAGGGTCCTCTGGAAACACCATATATTTT.

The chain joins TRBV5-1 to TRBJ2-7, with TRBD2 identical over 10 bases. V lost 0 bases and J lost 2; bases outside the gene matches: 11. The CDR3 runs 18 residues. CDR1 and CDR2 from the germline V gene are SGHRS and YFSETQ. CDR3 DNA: TGCGCCAGCAGCTTGGCCACTAGCGGGGCGGGCAAAACCTACGAGCAGTACTTC. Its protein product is CASSLATSGAGKTYEQYF.

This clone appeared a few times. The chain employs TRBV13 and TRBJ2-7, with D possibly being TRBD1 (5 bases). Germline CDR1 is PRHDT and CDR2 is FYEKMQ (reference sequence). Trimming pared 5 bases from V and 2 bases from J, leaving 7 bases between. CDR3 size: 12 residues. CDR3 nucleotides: TGTGCCAGCAGCAAAGGGGCCTACGAGCAGTACTTC. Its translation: CASSKGAYEQYF.

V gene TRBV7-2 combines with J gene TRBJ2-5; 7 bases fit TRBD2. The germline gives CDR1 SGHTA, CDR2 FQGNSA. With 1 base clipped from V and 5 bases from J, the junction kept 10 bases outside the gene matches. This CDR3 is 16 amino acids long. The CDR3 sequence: CASSLVVGVGGETQYF. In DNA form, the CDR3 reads TGTGCCAGCAGCTTAGTCGTTGGGGTGGGGGGGGAGACCCAGTACTTC.

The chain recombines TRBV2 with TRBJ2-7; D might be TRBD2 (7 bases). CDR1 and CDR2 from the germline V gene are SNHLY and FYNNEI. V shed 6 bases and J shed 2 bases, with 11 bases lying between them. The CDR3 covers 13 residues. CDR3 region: CASRVGGPYEQYF. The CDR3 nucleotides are TGTGCCAGCAGAGTGGGGGGGCCCTACGAGCAGTACTTC.

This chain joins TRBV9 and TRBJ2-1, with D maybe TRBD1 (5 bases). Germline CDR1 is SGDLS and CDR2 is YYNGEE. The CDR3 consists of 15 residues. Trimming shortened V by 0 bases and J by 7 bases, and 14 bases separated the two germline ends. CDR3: CASSVVGALGNEQFF. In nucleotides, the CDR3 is TGTGCCAGCAGCGTAGTTGGGGCCCTCGGAAATGAGCAGTTCTTC.

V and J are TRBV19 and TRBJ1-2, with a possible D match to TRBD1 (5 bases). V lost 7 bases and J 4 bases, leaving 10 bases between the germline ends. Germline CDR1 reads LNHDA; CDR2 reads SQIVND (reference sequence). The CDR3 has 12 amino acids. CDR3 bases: TGTGCCAGTACCCAGGGAGGCTATGGCTACACCTTC. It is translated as CASTQGGYGYTF.